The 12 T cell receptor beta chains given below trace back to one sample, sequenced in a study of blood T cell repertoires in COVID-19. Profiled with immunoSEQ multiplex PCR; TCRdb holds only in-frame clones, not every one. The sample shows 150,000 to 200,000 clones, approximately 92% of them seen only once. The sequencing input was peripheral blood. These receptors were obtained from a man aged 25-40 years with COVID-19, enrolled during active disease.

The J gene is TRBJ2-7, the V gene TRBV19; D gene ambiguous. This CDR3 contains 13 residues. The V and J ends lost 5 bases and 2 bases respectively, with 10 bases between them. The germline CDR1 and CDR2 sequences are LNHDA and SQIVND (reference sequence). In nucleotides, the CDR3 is TGTGCCAGTAGTGCAACAGTAACCTACGAGCAGTACTTC. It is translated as CASSATVTYEQYF. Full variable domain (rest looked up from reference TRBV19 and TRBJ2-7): DGGITQSPKYLFRKEGQNVTLSCEQNLNHDAMYWYRQDPGQGLRLIYYSQIVNDFQKGDIAEGYSVSREKKESFPLTVTSAQKNPTAFYLCASSATVTYEQYFGPGTRLTVT.

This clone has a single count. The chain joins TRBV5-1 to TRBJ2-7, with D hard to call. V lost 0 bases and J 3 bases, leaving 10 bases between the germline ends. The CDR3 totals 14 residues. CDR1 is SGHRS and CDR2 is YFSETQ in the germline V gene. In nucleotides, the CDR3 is TGCGCCAGCAGCTTGGATTGGAGAGACTACGAGCAGTACTTC. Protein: CASSLDWRDYEQYF.

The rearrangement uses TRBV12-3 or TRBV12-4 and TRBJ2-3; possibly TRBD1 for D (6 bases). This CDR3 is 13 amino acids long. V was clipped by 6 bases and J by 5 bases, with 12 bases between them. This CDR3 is CASRWGRLDTQYF. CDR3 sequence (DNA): TGTGCCAGCAGATGGGGGCGCCTAGATACGCAGTATTTT.

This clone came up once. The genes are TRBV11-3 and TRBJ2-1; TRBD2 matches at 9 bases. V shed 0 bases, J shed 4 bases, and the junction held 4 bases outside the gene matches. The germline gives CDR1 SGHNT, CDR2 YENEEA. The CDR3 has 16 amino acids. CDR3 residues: CASSLDHLAGYNEQFF. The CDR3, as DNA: TGTGCCAGCAGCTTAGATCACCTAGCGGGATACAATGAGCAGTTCTTC.

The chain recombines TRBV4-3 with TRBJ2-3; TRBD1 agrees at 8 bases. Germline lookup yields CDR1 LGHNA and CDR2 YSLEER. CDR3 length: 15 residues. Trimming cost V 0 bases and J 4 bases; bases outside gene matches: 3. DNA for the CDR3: TGCGCCAGCAGCCAAGATGGACAGGGTTCAGATACGCAGTATTTT. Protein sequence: CASSQDGQGSDTQYF.

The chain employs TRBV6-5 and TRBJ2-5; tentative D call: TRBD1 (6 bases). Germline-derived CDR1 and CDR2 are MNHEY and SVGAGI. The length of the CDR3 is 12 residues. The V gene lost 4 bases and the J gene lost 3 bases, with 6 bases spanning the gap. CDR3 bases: TGTGCCAGCAGTTCAGGGGAAGAGACCCAGTACTTC. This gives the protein CASSSGEETQYF.

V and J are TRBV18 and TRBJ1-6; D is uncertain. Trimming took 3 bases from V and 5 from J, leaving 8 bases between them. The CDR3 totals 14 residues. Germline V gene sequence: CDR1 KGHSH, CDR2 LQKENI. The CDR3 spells CASSPNSHNSPLHF. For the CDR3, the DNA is TGTGCCAGCTCACCCAACAGCCATAATTCACCCCTCCACTTT.

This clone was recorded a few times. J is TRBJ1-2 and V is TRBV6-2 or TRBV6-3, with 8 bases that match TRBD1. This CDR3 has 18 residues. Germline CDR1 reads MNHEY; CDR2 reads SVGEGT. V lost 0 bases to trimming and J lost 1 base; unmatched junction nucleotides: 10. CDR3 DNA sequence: TGTGCCAGCAGTTACTCCGTGACAGGGGTCCGGGTTAACTATGGCTACACCTTC. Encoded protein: CASSYSVTGVRVNYGYTF.

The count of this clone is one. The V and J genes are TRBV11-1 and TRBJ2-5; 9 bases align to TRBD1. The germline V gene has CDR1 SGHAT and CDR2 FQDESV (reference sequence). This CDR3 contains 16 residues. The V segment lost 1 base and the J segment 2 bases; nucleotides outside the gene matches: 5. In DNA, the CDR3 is TGTGCCAGCAGCTTAGGGACAGGGGACCAACAAGAGACCCAGTACTTC. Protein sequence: CASSLGTGDQQETQYF.

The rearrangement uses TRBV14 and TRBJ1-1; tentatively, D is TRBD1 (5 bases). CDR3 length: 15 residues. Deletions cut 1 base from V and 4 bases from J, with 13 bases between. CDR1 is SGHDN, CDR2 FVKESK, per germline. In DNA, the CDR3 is TGTGCCAGCAGCCAAGTCAGGGTAGACGGCACTGAAGCTTTCTTT. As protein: CASSQVRVDGTEAFF.

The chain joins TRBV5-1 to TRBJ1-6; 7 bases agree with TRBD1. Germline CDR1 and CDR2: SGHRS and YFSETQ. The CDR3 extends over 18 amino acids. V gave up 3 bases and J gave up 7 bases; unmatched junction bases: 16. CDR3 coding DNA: TGCGCCAGCAGCTCCCCTACTAACGGACAGGATCACAATTCACCCCTCCACTTT. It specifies CASSSPTNGQDHNSPLHF.

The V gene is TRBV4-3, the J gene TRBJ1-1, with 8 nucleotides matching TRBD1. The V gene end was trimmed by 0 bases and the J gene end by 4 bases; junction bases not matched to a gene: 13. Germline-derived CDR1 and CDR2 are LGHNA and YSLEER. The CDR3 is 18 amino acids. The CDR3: CASSQDPQGARVGTEAFF. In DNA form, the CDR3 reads TGCGCCAGCAGCCAAGATCCTCAGGGGGCGCGGGTCGGCACTGAAGCTTTCTTT.